A single sample is the source of the 24 T cell receptor beta chains below, sequenced in a study of molecular identifiers for immune sequencing clone quantification. TCRdb redid the calling of the PCR reads with MiXCR, one entry per CDR3 protein. The sample shows approximately 680,000 distinct CDR3 sequences, 25% of them seen only once. Input material: naive CD8+ T cells from blood, with Jurkat cell RNA spiked in. Subset meaning: FACS-sorted CD8+CD4-CCR7+CD45RA+ naive T cells. The origin of the receptors is a human donor in good health. Some libraries in this study had Jurkat cell RNA spiked in.

In the case of this clonotype: A much more abundant neighbour one base away suggests this may be a read error. The chain joins TRBV5-5 to TRBJ2-7, with 9 bases aligning to TRBD2. Trimming removed 0 bases from V and 6 bases from J; junction bases left unmatched: 7. This CDR3 is built from 15 residues. Germline assignment: CDR1 SGHKS and CDR2 YYEKEE (reference sequence). This CDR3 reads CASSLGLAEGCEQYF. In DNA, the CDR3 is TGTGCCAGCAGCTTGGGACTAGCGGAGGGGTGCGAGCAGTACTTC.

CDR3 bases: TGTGCCAGCAGTAAACGGGAGGGCCTATGGGGCCAAGAGACCCAGTACTTC. This translates into CASSKREGLWGQETQYF. This chain joins TRBV6-2 or TRBV6-3 and TRBJ2-5; 8 nucleotides match TRBD2. CDR3 length equals 17 residues. Trimming removed 5 bases from V and 1 base from J; junction bases left unmatched: 12. Germline loops: CDR1 MNHEY, CDR2 SVGEGT.

As regards this clonotype: A much larger clonotype is one base distant, so this may be a read error. The CDR3 loop is CSALPALGQGREQYF. The CDR3 coding sequence is TGCAGTGCCCTACCGGCCCTGGGGCAGGGACGGGAGCAGTACTTC. The gene calls are TRBV20-1 and TRBJ2-7; D tentatively fits TRBD1 or TRBD2 (5 bases each). CDR3 length: 15 amino acids. The germline V and J ends were trimmed by 6 bases and 7 bases, with 25 bases remaining between them. Germline V lookup: CDR1 DFQATT, CDR2 SNEGSKA (reference sequence).

This clonotype was seen many times. V gene TRBV9 combines with J gene TRBJ2-3; D possibly corresponds to TRBD2 (5 bases). The CDR3 runs to 14 residues. The V and J ends lost 3 bases and 5 bases respectively, with 13 bases between them. The germline CDR1 and CDR2 sequences are SGDLS and YYNGEE. The CDR3, as DNA: TGTGCCAGCAGCGAGCGGACTTCCGGAGATACGCAGTATTTT. This gives the protein CASSERTSGDTQYF. The full variable domain, rest sourced from reference TRBV9 and TRBJ2-3, is DSGVTQTPKHLITATGQRVTLRCSPRSGDLSVYWYQQSLDQGLQFLIQYYNGEERAKGNILERFSAQQFPDLHSELNLSSLELGDSALYFCASSERTSGDTQYFGPGTRLTVL.

This clonotype was detected ten times or more. CDR3 loop: CASSEGAGVVEQYF. The CDR3 bases are TGTGCCAGCAGCGAAGGGGCAGGGGTTGTCGAGCAGTACTTC. The gene calls are TRBV7-9 and TRBJ2-7; D may be TRBD1 (6 bases). The CDR3 is made up of 14 amino acids. Germline-derived CDR1 and CDR2 are SEHNR and FQNEAQ (reference sequence). Deletions cut 5 bases from V and 6 bases from J, with 17 bases between.

About this clonotype: A much larger clone differs by one base, so this may be a read error. The chain uses TRBV5-1 and TRBJ1-1; D uncertain. CDR3 length: 15 residues. V was pared by 5 bases and J by 4 bases, with 18 bases between. The germline CDR1 and CDR2 sequences are SGHRS and YFSETQ. The CDR3 sequence is CASRARGSGGTEAFF. The CDR3 nucleotides are TGCGCCAGCAGAGCTCGGGGATCAGGTGGCACTGAAGCTTTCTTT.

The V and J genes are TRBV4-1 and TRBJ2-5; TRBD1 matches 7 bases. CDR3 size: 15 residues. The V segment lost 0 bases and the J segment 3 bases; nucleotides outside the gene matches: 4. The germline V gene has CDR1 MGHRA and CDR2 YSYEKL. The DNA of the CDR3 is TGCGCCAGCAGCCAAGAGACAGGGATAGAAGAGACCCAGTACTTC. Translation gives CASSQETGIEETQYF.

This clonotype was observed a handful of times. The chain recombines TRBV30 with TRBJ2-7; D unclear. The CDR3 has 13 amino acids. Germline V CDR1 and CDR2: GTSNPN, SVGIG (reference sequence). Trimming pared 1 base from V and 2 bases from J, leaving 9 bases between. The CDR3 reads CAWSELGPYEQYF. DNA of the CDR3: TGTGCCTGGAGTGAGCTGGGTCCCTACGAGCAGTACTTC.

The chain couples TRBV5-1 to TRBJ2-7; D might be TRBD1 (6 bases). CDR1 is SGHRS, CDR2 YFSETQ, per germline. The CDR3 spans 14 residues. Trimming took 6 bases from V and 3 from J, leaving 16 bases between them. The CDR3 nucleotides are TGCGCCAGCACCATGGAAGGACAGTTCTACGAGCAGTACTTC. This encodes CASTMEGQFYEQYF.

About this clonotype: A read error may be the cause here, since a much bigger clone is one base away. This rearrangement joins TRBV6-1 to TRBJ2-7, with TRBD1 as a possible D gene (6 bases). CDR1 is MNHNS and CDR2 is SASEGT in the germline V gene. There are 14 residues in the CDR3. The DNA of the CDR3 is TGTGCCAGCAGTACCTTACAGGGCTTCTACGAGCAGAACTTC. It yields the protein CASSTLQGFYEQNF.

CDR3 nucleotides: TGTGCCAGTAGTACGCGGGACAGGGACGCCTACGAGCAGTACTTC. Its translation: CASSTRDRDAYEQYF. The chain couples TRBV6-2 or TRBV6-3 to TRBJ2-7; 9 bases match TRBD1. CDR3 length equals 15 residues. Germline-derived CDR1 and CDR2 are MNHEY and SVGEGT. J lost 2 bases, V lost 9 bases, and 11 bases had no gene match.

J is TRBJ2-5 and V is TRBV21-1. TRBV21-1 is a pseudogene locus. This CDR3 is 14 amino acids long. CDR3 DNA: TGTGCCAGCCTCCTAAGGGGGTCCAAAGAGACCCAGTACTTC. Residues: CASLLRGSKETQYF.

This clonotype appeared a few times. The V gene is TRBV11-2, the J gene TRBJ1-3, with D perhaps matching TRBD1 (6 bases). Deletions cut 4 bases from V and 0 bases from J, with 10 bases between. Per the germline V gene, CDR1 is SGHAT and CDR2 is FQNNGV. The CDR3 loop spans 15 amino acids. The CDR3 coding sequence is TGTGCCAGCAGCTGGGGGGCACGCTCTGGAAACACCATATATTTT. Encoded protein: CASSWGARSGNTIYF.

This clonotype was counted at least ten times. This chain uses TRBV5-5 with TRBJ2-7; 7 bases match TRBD2. With 3 bases clipped from V and 3 bases from J, the junction kept 15 bases outside the gene matches. The CDR3 runs to 17 residues. Germline loops: CDR1 SGHKS, CDR2 YYEKEE (reference sequence). The CDR3 nucleotides are TGTGCCAGCAGCTCCGGGGCGGGAGTCCGAGGCCGCTACGAGCAGTACTTC. Encoded protein: CASSSGAGVRGRYEQYF.

This clonotype was observed at least ten times. The chain combines TRBV4-1 with TRBJ2-5; TRBD2 agrees at 9 bases. The CDR3 covers 16 residues. After removal of 1 base from V and 5 bases from J, the junction contained 8 bases not matched to a gene. CDR1 MGHRA and CDR2 YSYEKL come from the germline V gene. The CDR3 coding sequence is TGCGCCAGCAGCCAAGTCTTCGGCGGGGGGGAGGAGACCCAGTACTTC. Residues: CASSQVFGGGEETQYF.

J is TRBJ2-5 and V is TRBV5-6, with D possibly TRBD2 on 6 matching bases. V lost 0 bases, J lost 0 bases, and 9 bases lay in between. Germline V gene data show CDR1 as SGHDT and CDR2 as YYEEEE. CDR3 length: 15 amino acids. The CDR3 spells CASSLVRGNQETQYF. The CDR3 DNA reads as TGTGCCAGCAGCTTGGTGCGGGGCAACCAAGAGACCCAGTACTTC.

This clonotype was seen ten or more times. The CDR3 sequence is CASMGAWIGQVTSTDTQYF. CDR3 nucleotides: TGTGCCAGCATGGGGGCCTGGATAGGACAGGTTACTAGCACAGATACGCAGTATTTT. The gene calls are TRBV2 and TRBJ2-3; 7 nucleotides line up with TRBD1. From germline, CDR1 is SNHLY and CDR2 FYNNEI. After removal of 7 bases from V and 0 bases from J, the junction contained 19 bases not matched to a gene. The CDR3 is 19 residues long.

The chain links TRBV27 to TRBJ2-1; the match to TRBD1 covers 11 bases. J gave up 7 bases and V 6 bases, and 11 bases lay outside the gene matches. Germline V lookup: CDR1 MNHEY, CDR2 SMNVEV (reference sequence). The CDR3 is 16 amino acids. The CDR3 region is CASSSGLGQGANEQFF. CDR3 coding DNA: TGTGCCAGCAGCTCCGGACTTGGACAGGGGGCGAATGAGCAGTTCTTC.

V and J are TRBV11-2 and TRBJ2-1; D may be TRBD1 (5 bases). The CDR3 loop spans 16 amino acids. V shed 2 bases and J shed 6 bases, with 17 bases lying between them. Germline values: CDR1 SGHAT, CDR2 FQNNGV. The CDR3 DNA sequence: TGTGCCAGCAGCTTATCCTGGCCGCCAGGGTCCAATGAGCAGTTCTTC. Its protein product is CASSLSWPPGSNEQFF. The whole variable domain, remainder taken from reference TRBV11-2 and TRBJ2-1, is EAGVAQSPRYKIIEKRQSVAFWCNPISGHATLYWYQQILGQGPKLLIQFQNNGVVDDSQLPKDRFSAERLKGVDSTLKIQPAKLEDSAVYLCASSLSWPPGSNEQFFGPGTRLTVL.

The chain links TRBV19 to TRBJ2-1, with 11 bases fitting TRBD2. Germline assignment: CDR1 LNHDA and CDR2 SQIVND (reference sequence). The ends lost 10 bases at V and 7 bases at J; junction bases unmatched: 6. The CDR3 spans 13 residues. The CDR3, as DNA: TGTGCCACTACTAGCGGGAGTTGGAATGAGCAGTTCTTC. Its translation is CATTSGSWNEQFF. The whole variable domain, filled in from reference TRBV19 and TRBJ2-1, reads DGGITQSPKYLFRKEGQNVTLSCEQNLNHDAMYWYRQDPGQGLRLIYYSQIVNDFQKGDIAEGYSVSREKKESFPLTVTSAQKNPTAFYLCATTSGSWNEQFFGPGTRLTVL.

This clonotype was seen many times. The chain carries TRBV3-1 and TRBJ1-1, with D possibly matching TRBD1 (6 bases). Germline CDR1 reads LGHDT; CDR2 reads YNNKEL (reference sequence). V shed 0 bases and J shed 4 bases, with 12 bases lying between them. The CDR3 sequence is 15 residues long. DNA for the CDR3: TGTGCCAGCAGCCAAGATGGGGGGCGCGGCACTGAAGCTTTCTTT. This translates into CASSQDGGRGTEAFF.

This clonotype was counted at least ten times. The CDR3 nucleotides read TGCAGCGTACAGGGGCAGGCCGGGGAGCTGTTTTTT. As protein: CSVQGQAGELFF. This rearrangement joins TRBV29-1 to TRBJ2-2, with 7 bases lining up with TRBD1. Germline CDR1 SQVTM, CDR2 ANQGSEA. This CDR3 is 12 amino acids long. V dropped 6 bases and J dropped 6; count of bases not matched to a gene: 4.

This clonotype occurred a few times. The chain couples TRBV28 to TRBJ2-2; 8 bases are shared with TRBD1. V lost 1 base, J lost 6 bases, and 7 bases stayed unmatched. CDR3 length: 16 residues. CDR1 and CDR2 from the germline V gene are MDHEN and SYDVKM. The CDR3 spells CASSLSDRGLAGELFF. The CDR3 DNA sequence: TGTGCCAGCAGTTTATCTGACAGGGGATTGGCCGGGGAGCTGTTTTTT.

As concerns this clonotype: Germline and junction disagree at one end, which may indicate a read error. V gene TRBV19 combines with J gene TRBJ1-5; D is unresolved. CDR3 length equals 16 residues. Germline CDR1 and CDR2: LNHDA and SQIVND (reference sequence). The DNA of the CDR3 is TGTGCCGGTAGTATCTCATCCAGAACTAGCAATCAGCCCCAGCATTTT. Translated, it gives CAGSISSRTSNQPQHF. Supplemented by reference TRBV19 and TRBJ1-5, the full variable domain reads DGGITQSPKYLFRKEGQNVTLSCEQNLNHDAMYWYRQDPGQGLRLIYYSQIVNDFQKGDIAEGYSVSREKKESFPLTVTSAQKNPTAFYLCAGSISSRTSNQPQHFGDGTRLSIL.